Described below is a single T cell receptor (beta chain) sequence and its context. The sample originates from a study of blood T cell repertoires in COVID-19. About the research overall: Samples of COVID-19 (acute and convalescent) were obtained from the United States, Italy and Spain.

CDR3 length: 13 residues. V was pared by 0 bases and J by 5 bases, with 8 bases between. Germline V gene sequence: CDR1 SGHRS, CDR2 YFSETQ. Per the study methods: Amplification from reference gene primers served as the basis for estimated nucleated cell counts. Profiled with immunoSEQ multiplex PCR; TCRdb holds only in-frame clones, not every one. The DNA gave D and trimming, while V, J and clone size come from that table. The repertoire holds about 58,000 clones, less than 90% seen once, with roughly 8.4% in the top ten. V usage is TRBV5-1 and J usage is TRBJ1-2, with D possibly being TRBD1 (6 bases). The sequence derives from a woman in her seventies with active COVID-19. What was sequenced was peripheral blood. The CDR3 sequence is CASSLAGEYGYTF. CDR3 coding DNA: TGCGCCAGCAGCTTGGCAGGGGAATATGGCTACACCTTC.